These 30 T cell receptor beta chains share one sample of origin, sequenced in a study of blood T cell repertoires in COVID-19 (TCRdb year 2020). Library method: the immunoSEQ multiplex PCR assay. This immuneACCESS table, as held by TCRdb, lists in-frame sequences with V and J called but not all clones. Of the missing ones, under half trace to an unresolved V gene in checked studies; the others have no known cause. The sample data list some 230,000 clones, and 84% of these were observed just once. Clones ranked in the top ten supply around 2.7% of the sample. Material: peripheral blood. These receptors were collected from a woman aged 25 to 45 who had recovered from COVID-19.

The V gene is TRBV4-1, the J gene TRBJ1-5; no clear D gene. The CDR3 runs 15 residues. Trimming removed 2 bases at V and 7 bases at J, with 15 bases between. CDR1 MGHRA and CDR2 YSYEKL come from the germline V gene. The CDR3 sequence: CASSQPLQTLQPQHF. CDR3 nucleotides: TGCGCCAGCAGCCAACCCTTACAGACGCTACAGCCCCAGCATTTT.

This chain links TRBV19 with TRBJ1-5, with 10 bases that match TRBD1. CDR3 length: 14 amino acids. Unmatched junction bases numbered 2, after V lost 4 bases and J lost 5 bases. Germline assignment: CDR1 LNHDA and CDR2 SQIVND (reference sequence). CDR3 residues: CASSTTGGDQPQHF. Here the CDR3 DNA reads TGTGCCAGTAGTACGACAGGGGGCGATCAGCCCCAGCATTTT.

The CDR3 here is CASSHTGVVAGRETQYF. CDR3 in DNA: TGTGCCAGCAGCCACACAGGGGTGGTAGCGGGACGGGAGACCCAGTACTTC. This sequence joins TRBV3-1 (or the pseudogene TRBV3-2) and TRBJ2-5, with D possibly TRBD2 on 8 matching bases. The CDR3 spans 17 residues. Germline assignment: CDR1 LGHDT and CDR2 YNNKEL (reference sequence). V lost 3 bases and J lost 5, with 22 bases in between.

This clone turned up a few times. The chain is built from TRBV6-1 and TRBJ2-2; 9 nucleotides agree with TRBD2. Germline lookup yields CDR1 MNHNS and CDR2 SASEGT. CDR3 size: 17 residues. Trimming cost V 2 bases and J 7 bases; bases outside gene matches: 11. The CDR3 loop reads CASSEFLAGAGRGELFF. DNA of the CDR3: TGTGCCAGCAGTGAATTCTTAGCGGGAGCCGGTCGCGGGGAGCTGTTTTTT.

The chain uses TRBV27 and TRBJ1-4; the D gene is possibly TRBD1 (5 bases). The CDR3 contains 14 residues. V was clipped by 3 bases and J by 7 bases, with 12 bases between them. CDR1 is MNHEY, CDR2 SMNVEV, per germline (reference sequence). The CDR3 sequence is CASSLRGTGEKLFF. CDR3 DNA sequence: TGTGCCAGCAGTTTGCGGGGGACCGGTGAAAAACTGTTTTTT. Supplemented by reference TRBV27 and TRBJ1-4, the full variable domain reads EAQVTQNPRYLITVTGKKLTVTCSQNMNHEYMSWYRQDPGLGLRQIYYSMNVEVTDKGDVPEGYKVSRKEKRNFPLILESPSPNQTSLYFCASSLRGTGEKLFFGSGTQLSVL.

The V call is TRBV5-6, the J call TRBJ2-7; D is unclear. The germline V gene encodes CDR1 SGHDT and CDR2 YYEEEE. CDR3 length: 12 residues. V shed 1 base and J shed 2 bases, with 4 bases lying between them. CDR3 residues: CASSLRAYEQYF. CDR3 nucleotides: TGTGCCAGCAGCTTGCGGGCCTACGAGCAGTACTTC.

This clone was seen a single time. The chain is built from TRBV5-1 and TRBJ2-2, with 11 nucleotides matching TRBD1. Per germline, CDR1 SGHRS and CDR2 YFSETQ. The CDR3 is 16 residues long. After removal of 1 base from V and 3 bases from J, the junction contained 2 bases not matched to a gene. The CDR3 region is CASSLMGQGDTGELFF. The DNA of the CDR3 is TGCGCCAGCAGCTTGATGGGACAGGGGGACACCGGGGAGCTGTTTTTT.

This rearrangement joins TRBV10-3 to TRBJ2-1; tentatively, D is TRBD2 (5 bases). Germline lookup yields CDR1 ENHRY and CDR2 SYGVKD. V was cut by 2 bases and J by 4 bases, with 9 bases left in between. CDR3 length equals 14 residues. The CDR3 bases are TGTGCCATCAGTGAGGACGGAGGATACAATGAGCAGTTCTTC. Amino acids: CAISEDGGYNEQFF.

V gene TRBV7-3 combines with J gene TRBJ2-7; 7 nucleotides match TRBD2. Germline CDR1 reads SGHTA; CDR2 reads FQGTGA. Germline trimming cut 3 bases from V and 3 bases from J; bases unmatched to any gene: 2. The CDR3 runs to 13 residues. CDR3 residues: CASSFSGGYEQYF. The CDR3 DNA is TGTGCCAGCAGCTTCTCGGGAGGCTACGAGCAGTACTTC.

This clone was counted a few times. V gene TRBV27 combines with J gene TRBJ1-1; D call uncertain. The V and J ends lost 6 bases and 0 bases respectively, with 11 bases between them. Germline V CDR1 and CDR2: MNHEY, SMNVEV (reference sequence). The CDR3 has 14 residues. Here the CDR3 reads CASSHGLMNTEAFF. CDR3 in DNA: TGTGCCAGCAGCCACGGACTCATGAACACTGAAGCTTTCTTT.

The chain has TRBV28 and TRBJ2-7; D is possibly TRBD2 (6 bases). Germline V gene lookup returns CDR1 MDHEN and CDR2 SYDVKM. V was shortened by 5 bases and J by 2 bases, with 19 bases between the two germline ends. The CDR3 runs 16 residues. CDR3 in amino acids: CASSTFRGGRAYEQYF. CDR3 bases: TGTGCCAGCAGTACATTCCGTGGGGGGAGAGCCTACGAGCAGTACTTC.

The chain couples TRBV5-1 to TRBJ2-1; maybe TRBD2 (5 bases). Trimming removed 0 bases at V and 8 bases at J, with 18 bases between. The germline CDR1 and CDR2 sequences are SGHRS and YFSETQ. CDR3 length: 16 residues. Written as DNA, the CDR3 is TGCGCCAGCAGCTTGGTGTCTCTTGGTGGGAGTCATGAGCAGTTCTTC. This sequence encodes CASSLVSLGGSHEQFF.

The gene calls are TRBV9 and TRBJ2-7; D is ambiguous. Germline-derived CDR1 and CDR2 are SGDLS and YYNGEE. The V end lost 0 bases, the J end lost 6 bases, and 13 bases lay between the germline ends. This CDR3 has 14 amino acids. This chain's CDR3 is CASSVVPGRSEQYF. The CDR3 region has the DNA TGTGCCAGCAGCGTAGTTCCAGGCAGGTCCGAGCAGTACTTC.

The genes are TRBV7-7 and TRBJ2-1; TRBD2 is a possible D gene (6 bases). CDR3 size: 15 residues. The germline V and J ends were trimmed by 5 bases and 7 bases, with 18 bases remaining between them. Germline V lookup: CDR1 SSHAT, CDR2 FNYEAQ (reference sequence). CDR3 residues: CASSLGLPGRNEQFF. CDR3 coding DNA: TGTGCCAGCAGCCTGGGACTCCCGGGGAGGAATGAGCAGTTCTTC.

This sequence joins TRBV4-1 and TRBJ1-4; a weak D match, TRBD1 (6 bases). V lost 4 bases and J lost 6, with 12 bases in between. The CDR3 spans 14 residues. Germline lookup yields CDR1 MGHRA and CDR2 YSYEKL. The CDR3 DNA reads TGCGCCAGCAGCCCACAGGGCTGGGATGAAAAACTGTTTTTT. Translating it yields CASSPQGWDEKLFF.

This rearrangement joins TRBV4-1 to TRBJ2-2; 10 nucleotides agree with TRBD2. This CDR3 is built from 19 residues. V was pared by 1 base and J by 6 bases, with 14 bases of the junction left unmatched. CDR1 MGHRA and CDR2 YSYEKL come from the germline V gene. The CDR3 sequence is CASSQGGLAGVGLPGELFF. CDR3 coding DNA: TGCGCCAGCAGCCAAGGGGGGCTAGCGGGAGTAGGGTTGCCCGGGGAGCTGTTTTTT.

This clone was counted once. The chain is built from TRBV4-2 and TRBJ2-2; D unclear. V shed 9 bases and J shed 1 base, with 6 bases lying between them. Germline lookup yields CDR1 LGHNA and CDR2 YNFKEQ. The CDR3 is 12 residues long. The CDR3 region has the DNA TGTGCCAGTCGAGAGAACACCGGGGAGCTGTTTTTT. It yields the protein CASRENTGELFF.

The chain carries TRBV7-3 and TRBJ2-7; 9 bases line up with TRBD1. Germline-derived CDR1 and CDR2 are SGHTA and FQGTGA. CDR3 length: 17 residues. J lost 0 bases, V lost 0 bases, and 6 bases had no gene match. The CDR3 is CASSLTPTGGTSYEQYF. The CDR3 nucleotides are TGTGCCAGCAGCTTAACCCCGACAGGGGGGACCTCCTACGAGCAGTACTTC.

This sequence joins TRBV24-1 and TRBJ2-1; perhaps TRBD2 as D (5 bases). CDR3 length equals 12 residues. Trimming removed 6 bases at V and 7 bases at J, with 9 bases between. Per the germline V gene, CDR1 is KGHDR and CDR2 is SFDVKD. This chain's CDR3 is CATSSGANEQFF. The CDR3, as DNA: TGTGCCACCAGTAGCGGTGCAAATGAGCAGTTCTTC.

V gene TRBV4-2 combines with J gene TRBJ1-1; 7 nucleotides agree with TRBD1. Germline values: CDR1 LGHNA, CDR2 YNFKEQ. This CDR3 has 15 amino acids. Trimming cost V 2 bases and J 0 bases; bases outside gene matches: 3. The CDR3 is CASSQSGQMNTEAFF. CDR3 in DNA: TGTGCCAGCAGCCAATCGGGACAGATGAACACTGAAGCTTTCTTT.

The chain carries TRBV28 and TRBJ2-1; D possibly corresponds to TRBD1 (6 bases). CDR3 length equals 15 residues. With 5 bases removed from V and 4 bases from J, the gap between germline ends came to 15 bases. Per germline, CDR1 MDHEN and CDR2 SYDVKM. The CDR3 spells CASSPVITGYNEQFF. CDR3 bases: TGTGCCAGCAGTCCAGTTATCACAGGGTACAATGAGCAGTTCTTC. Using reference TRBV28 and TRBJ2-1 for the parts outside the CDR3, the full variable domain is DVKVTQSSRYLVKRTGEKVFLECVQDMDHENMFWYRQDPGLGLRLIYFSYDVKMKEKGDIPEGYSVSREKKERFSLILESASTNQTSMYLCASSPVITGYNEQFFGPGTRLTVL.

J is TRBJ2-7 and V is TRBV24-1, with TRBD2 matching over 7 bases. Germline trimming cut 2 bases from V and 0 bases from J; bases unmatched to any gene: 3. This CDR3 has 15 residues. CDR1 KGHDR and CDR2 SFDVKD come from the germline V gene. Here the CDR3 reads CATSDSREPSYEQYF. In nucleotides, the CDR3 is TGTGCCACCAGTGATTCGCGGGAGCCCTCCTACGAGCAGTACTTC.

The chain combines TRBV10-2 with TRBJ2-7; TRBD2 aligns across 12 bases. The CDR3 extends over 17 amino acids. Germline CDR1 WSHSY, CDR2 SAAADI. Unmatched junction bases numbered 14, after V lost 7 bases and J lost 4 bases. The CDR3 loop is CASTRTLPGLAGYEQYF. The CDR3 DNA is TGCGCCAGCACCAGAACGCTACCTGGACTAGCGGGATACGAGCAGTACTTC.

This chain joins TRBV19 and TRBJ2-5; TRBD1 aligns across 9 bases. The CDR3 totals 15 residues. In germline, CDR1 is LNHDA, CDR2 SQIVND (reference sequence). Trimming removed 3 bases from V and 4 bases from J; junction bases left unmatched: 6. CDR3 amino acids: CASSIPGQGGETQYF. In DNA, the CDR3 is TGTGCCAGTAGTATCCCGGGACAGGGAGGAGAGACCCAGTACTTC.

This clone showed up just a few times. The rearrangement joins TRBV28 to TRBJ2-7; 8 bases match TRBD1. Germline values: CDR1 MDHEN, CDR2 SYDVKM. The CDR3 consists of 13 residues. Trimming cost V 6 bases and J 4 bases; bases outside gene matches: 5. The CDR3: CASRGQVVYEQYF. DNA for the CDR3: TGTGCCAGCAGGGGACAGGTTGTTTACGAGCAGTACTTC.

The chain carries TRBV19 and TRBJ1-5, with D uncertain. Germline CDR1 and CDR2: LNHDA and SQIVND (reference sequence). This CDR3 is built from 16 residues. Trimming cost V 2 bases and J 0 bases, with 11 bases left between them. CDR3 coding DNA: TGTGCCAGTAGTATAAGCGGCCCGGATAGCAATCAGCCCCAGCATTTT. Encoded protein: CASSISGPDSNQPQHF.

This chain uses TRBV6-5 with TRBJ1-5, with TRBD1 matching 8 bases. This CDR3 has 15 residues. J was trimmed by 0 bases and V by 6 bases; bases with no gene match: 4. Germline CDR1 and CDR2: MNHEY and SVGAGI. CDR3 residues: CASREDRVSNQPQHF. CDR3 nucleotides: TGTGCCAGCAGAGAGGACAGGGTTAGCAATCAGCCCCAGCATTTT.

In DNA form, the CDR3 reads TGCGCCAGCAGCCAAGCAACAAAGGGACTGAGCTCCTACAATGAGCAGTTCTTC. This sequence encodes CASSQATKGLSSYNEQFF. The rearrangement joins TRBV4-1 to TRBJ2-1; D possibly corresponds to TRBD2 (6 bases). V lost 1 base and J 0 bases, leaving 16 bases between the germline ends. The CDR3 totals 18 residues. Per germline, CDR1 MGHRA and CDR2 YSYEKL.

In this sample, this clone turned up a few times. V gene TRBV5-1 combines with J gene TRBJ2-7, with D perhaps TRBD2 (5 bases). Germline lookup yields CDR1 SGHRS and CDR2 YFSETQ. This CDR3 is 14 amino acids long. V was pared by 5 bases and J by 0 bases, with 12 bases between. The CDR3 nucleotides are TGCGCCAGCAGACCGGGGTGGGGCTCCTACGAGCAGTACTTC. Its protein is CASRPGWGSYEQYF.

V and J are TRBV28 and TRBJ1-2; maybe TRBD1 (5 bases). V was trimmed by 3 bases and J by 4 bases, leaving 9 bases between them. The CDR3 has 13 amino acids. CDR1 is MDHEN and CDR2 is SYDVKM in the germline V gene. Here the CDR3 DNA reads TGTGCCAGCAGTTTGTTTCAGGGCTATGGCTACACCTTC. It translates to CASSLFQGYGYTF.